The next 32 T cell receptor beta chains were all read from a single sample in a study of T-cell memory formation after mild COVID-19. TCRdb recomputed calls from the 5' RACE reads with MiXCR, one row per CDR3 protein. The sample lists some 290,000 distinct CDR3 sequences; 15% to 20% were seen once. The sample consisted of PBMCs or a T cell subset sorted from them (not recorded which). These receptors were collected from a young man who had mild COVID-19 (a few samples of this study predate the infection). Cell type and time point are not known.

The rearrangement joins TRBV10-3 to TRBJ2-3; D gene unclear. Germline CDR1 is ENHRY and CDR2 is SYGVKD. V was pared by 10 bases and J by 6 bases, with 14 bases between. CDR3 length: 12 amino acids. The CDR3 is CATRAGGDTQYF. CDR3 bases: TGTGCCACTAGAGCAGGTGGGGATACGCAGTATTTT.

This chain connects TRBV11-2 to TRBJ1-2; D unclear. The germline V gene encodes CDR1 SGHAT and CDR2 FQNNGV. The germline V and J ends were trimmed by 5 bases and 5 bases, with 9 bases remaining between them. The CDR3 totals 12 residues. As DNA, the CDR3 is TGTGCCAGCAGCCAAAGGAGTTATGGCTACACCTTC. It yields the protein CASSQRSYGYTF.

This clonotype was seen repeatedly, ten times or more. The chain employs TRBV18 and TRBJ2-5; D is perhaps TRBD2 (5 bases). Between the trimmed V and J ends, which lost 6 bases and 3 bases, there was a span of 11 bases. CDR1 KGHSH and CDR2 LQKENI come from the germline V gene. The CDR3 covers 13 residues. The DNA of the CDR3 is TGTGCCAGCTCCCGGGGAGTTGAAGAGACCCAGTACTTC. It is translated as CASSRGVEETQYF.

V usage is TRBV11-2 and J usage is TRBJ2-4; TRBD2 might be the D (6 bases). Per the germline V gene, CDR1 is SGHAT and CDR2 is FQNNGV. The CDR3 contains 15 residues. V gave up 1 base and J gave up 8 bases, with 15 bases separating them. CDR3 nucleotide sequence: TGTGCCAGCAGCTTAGCTGGAGGAGGGGCGGACATTCAGTACTTC. Its protein is CASSLAGGGADIQYF. The full variable domain, completed using reference TRBV11-2 and TRBJ2-4, is EAGVAQSPRYKIIEKRQSVAFWCNPISGHATLYWYQQILGQGPKLLIQFQNNGVVDDSQLPKDRFSAERLKGVDSTLKIQPAKLEDSAVYLCASSLAGGGADIQYFGAGTRLSVL.

The chain combines TRBV24-1 with TRBJ2-5, with unresolved D. V lost 3 bases and J lost 5, with 15 bases in between. Germline V CDR1 and CDR2: KGHDR, SFDVKD. The CDR3 totals 15 residues. CDR3 in DNA: TGTGCCACCAGTGATACCCGTGGCCGTGGCGAGACCCAGTACTTC. Its protein product is CATSDTRGRGETQYF.

The CDR3 loop reads CASSSPGTGDGAQYF. The DNA of the CDR3 is TGTGCCAGCAGTTCGCCCGGGACAGGGGACGGCGCGCAGTATTTT. This chain connects TRBV6-2 or TRBV6-3 to TRBJ2-3, with 10 bases fitting TRBD1. The CDR3 is 15 residues long. Per germline, CDR1 MNHEY and CDR2 SVGEGT. Unmatched junction bases numbered 11, after V lost 4 bases and J lost 10 bases.

The rearrangement links TRBV6-6 to TRBJ2-4; D remains ambiguous. The CDR3 runs to 20 residues. Per germline, CDR1 MNHNY and CDR2 SVGAGI (reference sequence). V lost 4 bases and J 0 bases, leaving 25 bases between the germline ends. In DNA form, the CDR3 reads TGTGCCAGCAGTTCCGCCTTAGGACGGGCAGCTCCGTTAGCCAAAAACATTCAGTACTTC. Protein sequence: CASSSALGRAAPLAKNIQYF.

This clonotype has just a few counts. The rearrangement uses TRBV6-5 and TRBJ1-5; D is unresolved. The CDR3 loop spans 13 amino acids. V lost 5 bases and J 0 bases, leaving 5 bases between the germline ends. Germline CDR1 and CDR2: MNHEY and SVGAGI. The CDR3 bases are TGTGCCAGCAGTGGATATAGCAATCAGCCCCAGCATTTT. Protein product: CASSGYSNQPQHF.

This clonotype was observed at least ten times. The chain joins TRBV5-1 to TRBJ1-1; TRBD1 is a possible D gene (5 bases). The CDR3 has 13 residues. Germline-derived CDR1 and CDR2 are SGHRS and YFSETQ. V shed 0 bases and J shed 4 bases, with 7 bases lying between them. This chain's CDR3 is CASSLGGFTEAFF. CDR3 nucleotides: TGCGCCAGCAGCTTGGGGGGCTTCACTGAAGCTTTCTTT. Variable domain in full (rest from reference TRBV5-1 and TRBJ1-1): KAGVTQTPRYLIKTRGQQVTLSCSPISGHRSVSWYQQTPGQGLQFLFEYFSETQRNKGNFPGRFSGRQFSNSRSEMNVSTLELGDSALYLCASSLGGFTEAFFGQGTRLTVV.

The chain combines TRBV4-3 with TRBJ2-1; no reliable D call. The V end was cut by 0 bases, the J end by 4 bases, with 13 bases between. Germline CDR1 reads LGHNA; CDR2 reads YSLEER. CDR3 length equals 16 residues. CDR3 protein: CASSQEAGPAYNEQFF. In DNA, the CDR3 is TGCGCCAGCAGCCAAGAGGCCGGGCCAGCATACAATGAGCAGTTCTTC.

The chain is built from TRBV16 and TRBJ1-1; the D gene is possibly TRBD1 (6 bases). Germline V lookup: CDR1 KGHSY, CDR2 FQNENV. The ends were cut back, 2 bases at V and 4 bases at J, with 11 bases in the middle. The CDR3 totals 14 residues. CDR3 in amino acids: CASSQDTGTTEAFF. The DNA for the CDR3 is TGTGCCAGCAGCCAAGATACAGGGACCACTGAAGCTTTCTTT.

Regarding this clonotype: Relative to the germline gene, one junction end is altered; a read error may explain this. The chain combines TRBV15 with TRBJ1-3, with TRBD1 matching over 9 bases. CDR1 and CDR2 (germline): LNHNV, YYDKDF (reference sequence). This CDR3 is 15 amino acids long. CDR3 DNA: TGTGCCACCAGCCGAGACAGGGGGGAAGCAAACACCATATATTTT. Translated: CATSRDRGEANTIYF.

This clonotype was observed a handful of times. The V gene is TRBV19, the J gene TRBJ2-7; D gene uncertain. The CDR3 contains 13 residues. Trimming stripped 3 bases from V and 2 bases from J, with 8 bases between. The germline V gene encodes CDR1 LNHDA and CDR2 SQIVND (reference sequence). CDR3 residues: CASSIFGAYEQYF. Written as DNA, the CDR3 is TGTGCCAGTAGTATTTTCGGAGCCTACGAGCAGTACTTC.

This clonotype was detected only a few times. The gene calls are TRBV4-1 and TRBJ2-7; 8 bases agree with TRBD1. CDR1 and CDR2 from the germline V gene are MGHRA and YSYEKL. V shed 0 bases and J 7 bases; nucleotides not matched to a gene: 11. CDR3 length equals 16 residues. For the CDR3, the DNA is TGCGCCAGCAGCCAAGAGAAGGGCCAGGGGGCAAGGGAGCAGTACTTC. Translated, it gives CASSQEKGQGAREQYF.

The rearrangement joins TRBV7-9 to TRBJ1-5; D not resolved. The germline V gene encodes CDR1 SEHNR and CDR2 FQNEAQ (reference sequence). V lost 0 bases and J 5 bases, leaving 14 bases between the germline ends. The CDR3 is 16 amino acids. The CDR3 sequence: CASSLASGRIDQPQHF. CDR3 bases: TGTGCCAGCAGCTTAGCGAGCGGTCGGATCGATCAGCCCCAGCATTTT.

This sequence joins TRBV6-2 or TRBV6-3 and TRBJ1-5; 11 bases align to TRBD1. The CDR3 loop spans 18 amino acids. V dropped 2 bases and J dropped 7; count of bases not matched to a gene: 13. Germline V gene sequence: CDR1 MNHEY, CDR2 SVGEGT. The CDR3 sequence: CASSYLSRDRGIGQPQHF. CDR3 bases: TGTGCCAGCAGTTACCTCAGCCGGGACAGGGGGATTGGGCAGCCCCAGCATTTT.

This chain uses TRBV5-4 with TRBJ2-3; the match to TRBD2 covers 15 bases. This CDR3 spans 16 amino acids. Germline V gene sequence: CDR1 SGHNT, CDR2 YYREEE (reference sequence). V was pared by 3 bases and J by 4 bases, with 3 bases of the junction left unmatched. In DNA form, the CDR3 reads TGTGCCAGCAGCTGGGGACTAGCGGGGGGACCAGATACGCAGTATTTT. Residues: CASSWGLAGGPDTQYF.

Concerning this clonotype itself: One junction end disagrees with the germline gene, perhaps due to a read error. V usage is TRBV27 and J usage is TRBJ2-1; D uncertain. There are 13 residues in the CDR3. Germline V CDR1 and CDR2: MNHEY, SMNVEV (reference sequence). CDR3 DNA: TGTGCCAGCAGTTTATCGATTCTGGGAAAGGAGATCTTC. It is translated as CASSLSILGKEIF.

This clonotype was seen only a few times. This rearrangement joins TRBV4-1 to TRBJ2-7; 11 nucleotides align to TRBD2. Germline V gives CDR1 MGHRA, CDR2 YSYEKL. V was pared by 2 bases and J by 4 bases, with 7 bases of the junction left unmatched. The CDR3 totals 16 residues. The CDR3 reads CASSQQLTSGVYEQYF. CDR3 bases: TGCGCCAGCAGCCAACAACTGACTAGCGGGGTTTACGAGCAGTACTTC.

This rearrangement joins TRBV5-1 to TRBJ2-5; TRBD2 agrees at 8 bases. This CDR3 comprises 16 residues. The J segment lost 1 base and the V segment lost 0 bases, leaving 5 bases of the junction unmatched. In germline, CDR1 is SGHRS, CDR2 YFSETQ. The CDR3 DNA is TGCGCCAGCAGCTTGGGGGTAGCGGGGCCCCAAGAGACCCAGTACTTC. It encodes CASSLGVAGPQETQYF.

This chain connects TRBV5-1 to TRBJ2-1; D is undetermined. This CDR3 region has 14 residues. Trimming shortened V by 0 bases and J by 9 bases, and 13 bases separated the two germline ends. CDR1 and CDR2 (germline): SGHRS, YFSETQ. CDR3 sequence reads: CASSLGYGELEQFF. CDR3 bases: TGCGCCAGCAGCTTGGGGTACGGTGAGCTTGAGCAGTTCTTC.

This clonotype has only one observation. This chain links TRBV5-1 with TRBJ2-5, with 9 bases aligning to TRBD2. Per the germline V gene, CDR1 is SGHRS and CDR2 is YFSETQ. There are 17 residues in the CDR3. V trimming: 4 bases; J trimming: 2 bases; junction bases outside the gene matches: 12. The DNA of the CDR3 is TGCGCCAGCAGCCGCCGGACTAGCGTGGGGACTCAAGAGACCCAGTACTTC. It is translated as CASSRRTSVGTQETQYF.

This sequence joins TRBV11-2 and TRBJ2-1; possibly TRBD1 or TRBD2 for D (5 bases each). The CDR3 has 14 residues. The V and J ends lost 5 bases and 4 bases respectively, with 12 bases between them. CDR1 is SGHAT and CDR2 is FQNNGV in the germline V gene. In DNA form, the CDR3 reads TGTGCCAGCAGCAAATCGGGGCAGTACAATGAGCAGTTCTTC. Translating gives CASSKSGQYNEQFF.

The CDR3 DNA is TGTGCCAGCTCACCACCTTTGACAGGGATCCCTCCCGGGGAGCTGTTTTTT. Residues: CASSPPLTGIPPGELFF. V gene TRBV18 combines with J gene TRBJ2-2; 7 nucleotides match TRBD1. The germline V gene encodes CDR1 KGHSH and CDR2 LQKENI. The V and J ends lost 0 bases and 6 bases, in that order; junction bases with no gene match: 10. The CDR3 has 17 amino acids.

This clonotype was detected only a few times. V gene TRBV11-1 combines with J gene TRBJ2-1, with D perhaps given as TRBD1 or TRBD2 (5 bases each). The V gene lost 5 bases and the J gene lost 9 bases, with 17 bases spanning the gap. This CDR3 is 14 amino acids long. The V gene's germline CDR1 is SGHAT and CDR2 FQDESV (reference sequence). CDR3: CASSHRGRGREQFF. The DNA of the CDR3 is TGTGCCAGCAGCCACCGGGGCCGAGGTCGTGAGCAGTTCTTC.

The chain is built from TRBV7-2 and TRBJ2-3, with 16 bases matching TRBD2. V lost 6 bases and J lost 5; bases outside the gene matches: 8. Looked up from germline, CDR1 is SGHTA and CDR2 is FQGNSA. The CDR3 totals 17 residues. CDR3 DNA sequence: TGTGCCAGCAGTCGGGGACTAGCGGGGGGGCCTGTAGATACGCAGTATTTT. This translates into CASSRGLAGGPVDTQYF.

V is TRBV11-2 and J is TRBJ2-3, with TRBD2 matching 11 bases. Germline CDR1 reads SGHAT; CDR2 reads FQNNGV. V was pared by 6 bases and J by 3 bases, with 5 bases of the junction left unmatched. The CDR3 has 15 amino acids. The CDR3 loop reads CASRPTSGNTDTQYF. Written as DNA, the CDR3 is TGTGCCAGCAGACCGACTAGCGGGAATACAGATACGCAGTATTTT.

Worth noting for this clonotype: One end of the junction does not line up with germline, which may come from a read error. The rearrangement links TRBV28 to TRBJ2-1, with a possible D match to TRBD2 (5 bases). Germline V gene sequence: CDR1 MDHEN, CDR2 SYDVKM. This CDR3 region has 11 residues. CDR3 in amino acids: CASSSTRELFF. CDR3 nucleotides: TGTGCCAGCAGTTCCACAAGGGAGCTGTTCTTC. Using reference TRBV28 and TRBJ2-1 for the parts outside the CDR3, the full variable domain is DVKVTQSSRYLVKRTGEKVFLECVQDMDHENMFWYRQDPGLGLRLIYFSYDVKMKEKGDIPEGYSVSREKKERFSLILESASTNQTSMYLCASSSTRELFFGPGTRLTVL.

A few counts support this clonotype. The chain links TRBV14 to TRBJ2-5, with TRBD1 matching over 12 bases. The J segment lost 2 bases and the V segment lost 8 bases, leaving 9 bases of the junction unmatched. This CDR3 has 16 residues. CDR1 and CDR2 (germline): SGHDN, FVKESK. Here the CDR3 reads CASAPGTGGDQETQYF. The CDR3, as DNA: TGTGCCAGCGCTCCGGGGACAGGGGGCGATCAAGAGACCCAGTACTTC.

The sample holds a few counts of this clonotype. CDR3 nucleotides: TGCGCCAGCAGCCAAGAGGGTGGCAGGGGAGATACGCAGTATTTT. This encodes CASSQEGGRGDTQYF. The chain combines TRBV4-3 with TRBJ2-3; tentatively, D is TRBD1 (6 bases). The length of the CDR3 is 15 residues. Per germline, CDR1 LGHNA and CDR2 YSLEER. V lost 0 bases and J lost 5, with 12 bases in between.

This clonotype has ten or more counts. The V gene is TRBV7-3, the J gene TRBJ2-2, with D perhaps TRBD2 (6 bases). Germline assignment: CDR1 SGHTA and CDR2 FQGTGA. V lost 5 bases, J lost 1 base, and 14 bases lay in between. This CDR3 has 16 residues. This chain's CDR3 is CASSPNMRGNTGELFF. For the CDR3, the DNA is TGTGCCAGCAGCCCGAACATGCGGGGGAACACCGGGGAGCTGTTTTTT.

The chain links TRBV28 to TRBJ2-7; perhaps TRBD1 as D (6 bases). The ends were cut back, 4 bases at V and 3 bases at J, with 13 bases in the middle. There are 14 residues in the CDR3. Germline V gene data show CDR1 as MDHEN and CDR2 as SYDVKM. The CDR3 is CASSSPGQSYEQYV. The CDR3 region has the DNA TGTGCCAGCAGTTCCCCGGGACAAAGCTACGAGCAGTACGTC.